The 26 T cell receptor beta chains reported below all come from one sample, sequenced in a study of technical replicates of blood from a handful of donors. Sequencing used immunoSEQ multiplex PCR; TCRdb keeps in-frame clones, though not all of them. The sample carries approximately 81,000 clones, 96% recorded once. Sequenced sample: T cells isolated from PBMCs. The receptors were sampled from a human donor in good health.

J is TRBJ2-7 and V is TRBV4-1; D uncertain. From germline, CDR1 is MGHRA and CDR2 YSYEKL. V shed 2 bases and J shed 0 bases, with 5 bases lying between them. The CDR3 contains 13 residues. CDR3 nucleotides: TGCGCCAGCAGCCAACGTATCTCCTACGAGCAGTACTTC. This codes for CASSQRISYEQYF.

This rearrangement joins TRBV7-3 to TRBJ2-1; the D is unclear. Germline CDR1 SGHTA, CDR2 FQGTGA. V was trimmed by 1 base and J by 6 bases, leaving 7 bases between them. The CDR3 is 13 amino acids. The CDR3, as DNA: TGTGCCAGCAGCTTAAGCAGTCCCAATGAGCAGTTCTTC. Protein: CASSLSSPNEQFF.

This clone was recorded once. This chain connects TRBV4-2 to TRBJ1-5, with D perhaps matching TRBD1 (6 bases). V was pared by 4 bases and J by 0 bases, with 10 bases between. Germline CDR1 LGHNA, CDR2 YNFKEQ. The CDR3 is 15 residues long. DNA for the CDR3: TGTGCCAGCAGCCCTTGGGACAATAGCAATCAGCCCCAGCATTTT. It encodes CASSPWDNSNQPQHF.

This sequence joins TRBV5-1 and TRBJ2-3; 7 nucleotides align to TRBD2. After removal of 3 bases from V and 2 bases from J, the junction contained 9 bases not matched to a gene. CDR3 length equals 16 residues. CDR1 and CDR2 from the germline V gene are SGHRS and YFSETQ. The CDR3 DNA follows: TGCGCCAGCAGCTCAGGACTAGACCTGCCCACAGATACGCAGTATTTT. This translates into CASSSGLDLPTDTQYF. The entire variable domain, with the rest obtained from reference TRBV5-1 and TRBJ2-3, is as follows: KAGVTQTPRYLIKTRGQQVTLSCSPISGHRSVSWYQQTPGQGLQFLFEYFSETQRNKGNFPGRFSGRQFSNSRSEMNVSTLELGDSALYLCASSSGLDLPTDTQYFGPGTRLTVL.

The CDR3: CASSQDESSNYGYTF. The CDR3 DNA follows: TGCGCCAGCAGCCAAGACGAGTCGTCTAACTATGGCTACACCTTC. V is TRBV4-1 and J is TRBJ1-2, with D uncertain. Trimming shortened V by 0 bases and J by 0 bases, and 8 bases separated the two germline ends. Germline V gene data show CDR1 as MGHRA and CDR2 as YSYEKL. This CDR3 contains 15 residues.

The table lists this clone with a count of one. The V call is TRBV6-5, the J call TRBJ2-7, with D maybe TRBD1 (6 bases). Per germline, CDR1 MNHEY and CDR2 SVGAGI. This CDR3 has 16 residues. V was cut by 0 bases and J by 1 base, with 13 bases left in between. The CDR3 DNA reads as TGTGCCAGCAGTTACTCATTCGGACAGAGATCCTACGAGCAGTACTTC. Translated, it gives CASSYSFGQRSYEQYF.

This clone was seen just once. The rearrangement uses TRBV11-3 and TRBJ2-4; no clear D. The CDR3 spans 14 residues. Trimming stripped 2 bases from V and 0 bases from J, with 5 bases between. The V gene's germline CDR1 is SGHNT and CDR2 YENEEA. The CDR3 spells CASSLIGAKNIQYF. CDR3 bases: TGTGCCAGCAGCTTAATCGGAGCCAAAAACATTCAGTACTTC.

This chain uses TRBV6-5 with TRBJ1-4; D gene uncertain. Germline CDR1 MNHEY, CDR2 SVGAGI. This CDR3 has 12 residues. Deletions cut 7 bases from V and 6 bases from J, with 9 bases between. The CDR3 is CASTTGDEKLFF. Here the CDR3 DNA reads TGTGCCAGCACTACCGGGGATGAAAAACTGTTTTTT.

In DNA, the CDR3 is TGCAGCGTCCTTCAGGGGCACAATCAGCCCCAGCATTTT. Translated: CSVLQGHNQPQHF. The chain couples TRBV29-1 to TRBJ1-5, with a possible D match to TRBD1 (6 bases). The CDR3 totals 13 residues. CDR1 and CDR2 from the germline V gene are SQVTM and ANQGSEA. V shed 6 bases and J shed 3 bases, with 12 bases lying between them.

V usage is TRBV9 and J usage is TRBJ2-5; D is possibly TRBD2 (6 bases). V was clipped by 7 bases and J by 5 bases, with 12 bases between them. Per the germline V gene, CDR1 is SGDLS and CDR2 is YYNGEE. CDR3 size: 12 residues. This CDR3 reads CASRGSGETQYF. CDR3 sequence (DNA): TGTGCCAGCCGGGGGAGTGGGGAGACCCAGTACTTC.

This chain connects TRBV6-5 to TRBJ2-7; possibly TRBD1 for D (5 bases). The germline gives CDR1 MNHEY, CDR2 SVGAGI. The CDR3 is 15 residues long. Trimming shortened V by 3 bases and J by 2 bases, and 14 bases separated the two germline ends. CDR3 amino acids: CASSYNGAPAYEQYF. CDR3 DNA: TGTGCCAGCAGTTATAATGGGGCACCGGCCTACGAGCAGTACTTC.

The chain carries TRBV9 and TRBJ1-1; possible D gene TRBD1, 5 bases. V was trimmed by 7 bases and J by 1 base, leaving 8 bases between them. In germline, CDR1 is SGDLS, CDR2 YYNGEE. This CDR3 spans 12 amino acids. CDR3 loop: CASSRANTEAFF. CDR3 coding DNA: TGTGCCAGCTCCAGGGCGAACACTGAAGCTTTCTTT.

The chain recombines TRBV6-5 with TRBJ2-7; D may be TRBD2 (5 bases). The CDR3 loop spans 15 amino acids. CDR1 and CDR2 (germline): MNHEY, SVGAGI. V gave up 0 bases and J gave up 2 bases, with 11 bases separating them. CDR3 DNA sequence: TGTGCCAGCAGTTACTCTAGCGTGAAGCCCTACGAGCAGTACTTC. This sequence encodes CASSYSSVKPYEQYF.

The chain joins TRBV5-1 to TRBJ2-7; tentatively, D is TRBD2 (6 bases). CDR1 and CDR2 from the germline V gene are SGHRS and YFSETQ. V lost 0 bases and J 2 bases, leaving 12 bases between the germline ends. The CDR3 sequence is 15 residues long. The CDR3 loop reads CASSLVPSSAYEQYF. The CDR3 region has the DNA TGCGCCAGCAGCTTGGTCCCTTCTAGCGCCTACGAGCAGTACTTC.

J is TRBJ1-2 and V is TRBV10-3; D perhaps matches TRBD1 (6 bases). The germline V gene encodes CDR1 ENHRY and CDR2 SYGVKD. This CDR3 region has 15 residues. The ends were cut back, 0 bases at V and 4 bases at J, with 12 bases in the middle. The CDR3 here is CAISESNRVGYGYTF. For the CDR3, the DNA is TGTGCCATCAGTGAGTCGAACAGGGTTGGCTATGGCTACACCTTC.

V and J are TRBV2 and TRBJ2-2, with TRBD2 matching 10 bases. The CDR3 has 16 amino acids. The V and J ends lost 7 bases and 3 bases, in that order; junction bases with no gene match: 8. The germline CDR1 and CDR2 sequences are SNHLY and FYNNEI. The CDR3 spells CASIRAGGPDTGELFF. For the CDR3, the DNA is TGTGCCAGCATTCGAGCGGGAGGGCCCGACACCGGGGAGCTGTTTTTT.

The gene calls are TRBV18 and TRBJ1-6; TRBD1 matches 8 bases. V lost 8 bases, J lost 1 base, and 7 bases stayed unmatched. Germline lookup yields CDR1 KGHSH and CDR2 LQKENI. There are 16 residues in the CDR3. The CDR3 spells CASTSDRASYNSPLHF. The CDR3 region has the DNA TGTGCCAGCACCTCGGACAGGGCGTCCTATAATTCACCCCTCCACTTT.

This chain links TRBV19 with TRBJ1-2; 7 positions match TRBD1. This CDR3 is built from 15 residues. Trimming removed 3 bases from V and 3 bases from J; junction bases left unmatched: 7. CDR1 and CDR2 (germline): LNHDA, SQIVND (reference sequence). The CDR3 nucleotides are TGTGCCAGTAGTATGACAGGGTTGGGGGACTATGGCTACACCTTC. Its translation: CASSMTGLGDYGYTF.

V gene TRBV28 combines with J gene TRBJ2-7, with no clear D. CDR3 size: 13 residues. The germline V gene encodes CDR1 MDHEN and CDR2 SYDVKM. Deletions cut 5 bases from V and 0 bases from J, with 8 bases between. CDR3 region: CASSAVSSYEQYF. DNA of the CDR3: TGTGCCAGCAGTGCAGTAAGCTCCTACGAGCAGTACTTC.

The V and J genes are TRBV2 and TRBJ1-1; TRBD1 is a possible D gene (5 bases). Trimming took off 10 bases at V and 4 bases at J, with 13 bases between the two ends. CDR3 length: 12 residues. The germline gives CDR1 SNHLY, CDR2 FYNNEI. CDR3 DNA sequence: TGTGCCACCTTGGCAGGGCGCACTGAAGCTTTCTTT. Its protein product is CATLAGRTEAFF.

The DNA of the CDR3 is TGTGCCAGTAGTTGGGGGGGGATCGGGGAGCTGTTTTTT. It encodes CASSWGGIGELFF. J is TRBJ2-2 and V is TRBV19, with TRBD2 identical over 7 bases. From germline, CDR1 is LNHDA and CDR2 SQIVND (reference sequence). The CDR3 spans 13 residues. V lost 5 bases to trimming and J lost 7 bases; unmatched junction nucleotides: 4.

The rearrangement joins TRBV6-5 to TRBJ2-3; a weak D match, TRBD2 (5 bases). The CDR3 has 14 amino acids. The V end lost 4 bases, the J end lost 4 bases, and 12 bases lay between the germline ends. Germline V CDR1 and CDR2: MNHEY, SVGAGI. Here the CDR3 DNA reads TGTGCCAGCAGTTTCGAGTCTAGCCCAGATACGCAGTATTTT. It encodes CASSFESSPDTQYF.

This chain joins TRBV28 and TRBJ1-1, with no clear D. CDR1 and CDR2 (germline): MDHEN, SYDVKM. Trimming pared 6 bases from V and 3 bases from J, leaving 14 bases between. The CDR3 contains 14 residues. CDR3 nucleotides: TGTGCCAGCAGACCGGGCCCGAGGGACACTGAAGCTTTCTTT. Translation: CASRPGPRDTEAFF. Full variable domain (rest looked up from reference TRBV28 and TRBJ1-1): DVKVTQSSRYLVKRTGEKVFLECVQDMDHENMFWYRQDPGLGLRLIYFSYDVKMKEKGDIPEGYSVSREKKERFSLILESASTNQTSMYLCASRPGPRDTEAFFGQGTRLTVV.

The CDR3 bases are TGCGCCAGCAGTGAAGGAGCTTTTCAACAGGGAGATACGCAGTATTTT. Protein sequence: CASSEGAFQQGDTQYF. V usage is TRBV10-2 and J usage is TRBJ2-3, with TRBD1 as a possible D gene (6 bases). V was cut by 3 bases and J by 5 bases, with 18 bases left in between. Looked up from germline, CDR1 is WSHSY and CDR2 is SAAADI. The CDR3 length is 16 residues.

This rearrangement joins TRBV27 to TRBJ1-1; 8 positions agree with TRBD1. The CDR3 contains 16 residues. The germline gives CDR1 MNHEY, CDR2 SMNVEV (reference sequence). V was clipped by 6 bases and J by 1 base; unmatched bases: 10. The CDR3 spells CASRTPRQGRNTEAFF. The CDR3 nucleotides are TGTGCCAGCAGAACACCAAGACAGGGGAGGAACACTGAAGCTTTCTTT.

The chain is built from TRBV6-5 and TRBJ1-1; tentative D call: TRBD1 (6 bases). The CDR3 covers 13 residues. The germline V gene encodes CDR1 MNHEY and CDR2 SVGAGI. V was clipped by 6 bases and J by 1 base, with 9 bases between them. DNA of the CDR3: TGTGCCAGCAGGGGACAAGAGAACACTGAAGCTTTCTTT. Amino acid sequence: CASRGQENTEAFF.